This T cell receptor beta chain was documented in a study of tumour-infiltrating T cells in Burkitt lymphoma. Study-wide results and caveats: Public clonotypes, several, appeared across numerous Burkitt lymphoma patients.

J lost 3 bases, V lost 2 bases, and 2 bases had no gene match. Germline V lookup: CDR1 MNHEY, CDR2 SVGAGI. The CDR3 loop spans 15 amino acids. This clone was detected a few times. The antigen remains undetermined. Profiled with immunoSEQ multiplex PCR; TCRdb holds only in-frame clones, not every one. The sample has approximately 1,500 clones, 17% seen once. The V gene is TRBV6-5, the J gene TRBJ2-7; 12 bases fit TRBD2. Sample: tumor tissue. The TCR was taken from a human donor with Burkitt lymphoma. The CDR3 DNA sequence: TGTGCCAGCAGTTACGGACTAGCGGGGAACTACGAGCAGTACTTC. This sequence encodes CASSYGLAGNYEQYF.